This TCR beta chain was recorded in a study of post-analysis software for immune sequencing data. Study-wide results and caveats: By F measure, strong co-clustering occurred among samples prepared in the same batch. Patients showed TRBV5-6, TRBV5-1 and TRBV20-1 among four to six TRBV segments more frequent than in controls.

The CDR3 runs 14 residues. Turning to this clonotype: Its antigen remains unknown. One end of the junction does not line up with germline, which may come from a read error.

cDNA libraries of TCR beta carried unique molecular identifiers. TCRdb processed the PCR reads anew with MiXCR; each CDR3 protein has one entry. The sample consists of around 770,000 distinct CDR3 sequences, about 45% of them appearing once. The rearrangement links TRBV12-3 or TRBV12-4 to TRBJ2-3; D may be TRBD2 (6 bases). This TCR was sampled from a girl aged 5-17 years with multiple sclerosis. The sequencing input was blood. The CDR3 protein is CASTLRLGGDTEYF. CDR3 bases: TGTGCCAGCACCTTAAGACTGGGGGGAGATACGGAGTATTTT.